Sequencing of this TCR beta chain was carried out in a study of shared clonotypes between healthy human individuals. General study results and limits: Non-shared clonotypes showed lower generation probabilities than clonotypes common to all four donors. Depth was large, yet rarefaction showed that sorted-subset sequencing was incomplete. Researchers sampled blood only, noting tissue repertoires likely differ.

A remark on this clone: The target antigen is unknown.

The method was immunoSEQ multiplex PCR; TCRdb's version includes in-frame clones alone and lacks a portion of them. The repertoire holds over 150,000 clones, with around 63% as singletons. The TCR comes from a man in his thirties or forties in good health. The sample comprised memory CD4+ T cells sorted from blood. Described subset: CD45RA-negative fraction.

CDR3 loop: CTSKRGPTDTQYF. The DNA of the CDR3 is TGCACCAGCAAGAGAGGCCCAACAGATACGCAGTATTTT. The rearrangement joins TRBV1 to TRBJ2-3; no check of the table's D call, TRBD2, against the DNA was made. TRBV1 is a known pseudogene. This CDR3 is built from 13 residues.